Below, 5 T cell receptor beta chains from the same sample are listed, as sequenced in a study of blood T cell repertoires in COVID-19. TCRdb's table, derived via immunoSEQ multiplex PCR, lists solely in-frame clones and lacks some. The repertoire holds hundreds of thousands of clones, with 80% to 90% as singletons. Sequenced sample: peripheral blood. The receptor source for this set is a middle-aged man with acute or convalescent COVID-19.

This rearrangement joins TRBV6-5 to TRBJ1-5; D uncertain. V lost 7 bases and J lost 0, with 13 bases in between. This CDR3 is built from 15 residues. CDR1 is MNHEY, CDR2 SVGAGI, per germline. CDR3 nucleotides: TGTGCCAGCACCCCGTCCGAGGCTAGCAATCAGCCCCAGCATTTT. Its translation is CASTPSEASNQPQHF.

The chain uses TRBV24-1 and TRBJ2-1, with D hard to call. This CDR3 contains 15 residues. CDR1 and CDR2 from the germline V gene are KGHDR and SFDVKD. Between the trimmed V and J ends, which lost 0 bases and 5 bases, there was a span of 10 bases. The CDR3: CATSDLQAQDNEQFF. The CDR3 nucleotides read TGTGCCACCAGTGATTTGCAGGCCCAGGACAATGAGCAGTTCTTC.

The rearrangement uses TRBV7-9 and TRBJ2-1, with TRBD2 matching over 16 bases. After removal of 8 bases from V and 4 bases from J, the junction contained 5 bases not matched to a gene. The germline V gene encodes CDR1 SEHNR and CDR2 FQNEAQ (reference sequence). The CDR3 loop spans 16 amino acids. CDR3 nucleotide sequence: TGTGCCAGCCTGGGACTAGCGGGAGGGACTTACAATGAGCAGTTCTTC. It is translated as CASLGLAGGTYNEQFF.

The rearrangement links TRBV10-1 to TRBJ2-7; tentative D call: TRBD1 (5 bases). Trimming left V 8 bases short and J 1 base short, with 18 bases between. The CDR3 has 15 amino acids. Germline CDR1 and CDR2: WNHNN and SYGVQD (reference sequence). The CDR3 is CASPELRVLSYEQYF. The CDR3 DNA reads as TGCGCCAGCCCTGAGCTCAGGGTCCTATCCTACGAGCAGTACTTC.

In nucleotides, the CDR3 is TGTGCCAGCAGCTTAGAAGAGCGGGGGGGCAAAGAGACCCAGTACTTC. This gives the protein CASSLEERGGKETQYF. The chain recombines TRBV11-2 with TRBJ2-5, with 10 bases that match TRBD2. The J segment lost 3 bases and the V segment lost 0 bases, leaving 4 bases of the junction unmatched. Germline V gene lookup returns CDR1 SGHAT and CDR2 FQNNGV. This CDR3 spans 16 amino acids.